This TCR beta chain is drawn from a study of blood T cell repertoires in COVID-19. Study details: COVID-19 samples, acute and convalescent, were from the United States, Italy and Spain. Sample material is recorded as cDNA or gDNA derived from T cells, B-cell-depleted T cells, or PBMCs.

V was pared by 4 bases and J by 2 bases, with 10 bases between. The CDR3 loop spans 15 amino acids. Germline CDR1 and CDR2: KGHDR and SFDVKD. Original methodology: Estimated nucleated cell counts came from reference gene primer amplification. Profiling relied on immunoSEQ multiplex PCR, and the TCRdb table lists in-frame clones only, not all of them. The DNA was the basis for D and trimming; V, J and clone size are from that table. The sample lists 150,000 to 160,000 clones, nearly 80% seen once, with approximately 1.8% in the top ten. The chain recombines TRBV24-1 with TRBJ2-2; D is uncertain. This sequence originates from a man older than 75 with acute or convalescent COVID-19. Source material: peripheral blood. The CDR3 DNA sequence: TGTGCCACCAGTGAAGCCAGGTTAAACACCGGGGAGCTGTTTTTT. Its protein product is CATSEARLNTGELFF.